This is a list of T cell receptor beta chains from one sample in a study of cytomegalovirus exposure and HLA in healthy donors. Assay used: immunoSEQ multiplex PCR; TCRdb lists only in-frame clones, some missing. The sample holds roughly 200,000 clones, more than 75% seen once. The sequencing sample was made of PBMCs. Every receptor here comes from a man aged 25-40 years in good health and CMV-seropositive. CDR3s include the opening cysteine and the closing phenylalanine or tryptophan. Clone size is given for some rows only: seen once, a few or many times, or a class if the clone is expanded.

v_call: TRBV19; cdr3_length: 12; clone_size: .; j_call: TRBJ2-7; cdr3_aa: CASSDPPREQYF
v_call: TRBV29-1; cdr3_length: 13; clone_size: .; j_call: TRBJ2-3; cdr3_aa: CSVGGTPPDTQYF
v_call: TRBV11-3; cdr3_length: 13; clone_size: .; j_call: TRBJ1-1; cdr3_aa: CASSSNMNTEAFF
v_call: TRBV9; cdr3_length: 14; clone_size: .; j_call: TRBJ2-6; cdr3_aa: CASREGSGANVLTF
v_call: TRBV9; cdr3_length: 15; clone_size: .; j_call: TRBJ2-5; cdr3_aa: CASSARLDAQETQYF
v_call: TRBV7-2; cdr3_length: 16; clone_size: .; j_call: TRBJ2-1; cdr3_aa: CASSLATRGPGWEQFF
v_call: TRBV4-3; cdr3_length: 14; clone_size: few; j_call: TRBJ1-1; cdr3_aa: CASSQDLRVTEAFF
v_call: TRBV6-4; cdr3_length: 15; clone_size: .; j_call: TRBJ1-6; cdr3_aa: CASSEVEGDNSPLHF
v_call: TRBV27; cdr3_length: 13; clone_size: .; j_call: TRBJ2-3; cdr3_aa: CASSQGGTDTQYF
v_call: TRBV2; cdr3_length: 14; clone_size: .; j_call: TRBJ1-5; cdr3_aa: CASSEGGGGQPQHF
v_call: TRBV9; cdr3_length: 15; clone_size: .; j_call: TRBJ2-5; cdr3_aa: CASSRVAGARETQYF
v_call: TRBV11-3; cdr3_length: 12; clone_size: .; j_call: TRBJ1-1; cdr3_aa: CASSSLPGSRTF
v_call: TRBV5-6; cdr3_length: 16; clone_size: .; j_call: TRBJ2-2; cdr3_aa: CASSSLGRANTGELFF
v_call: TRBV2; cdr3_length: 15; clone_size: once; j_call: TRBJ2-3; cdr3_aa: CASSDFLKGTDTQYF